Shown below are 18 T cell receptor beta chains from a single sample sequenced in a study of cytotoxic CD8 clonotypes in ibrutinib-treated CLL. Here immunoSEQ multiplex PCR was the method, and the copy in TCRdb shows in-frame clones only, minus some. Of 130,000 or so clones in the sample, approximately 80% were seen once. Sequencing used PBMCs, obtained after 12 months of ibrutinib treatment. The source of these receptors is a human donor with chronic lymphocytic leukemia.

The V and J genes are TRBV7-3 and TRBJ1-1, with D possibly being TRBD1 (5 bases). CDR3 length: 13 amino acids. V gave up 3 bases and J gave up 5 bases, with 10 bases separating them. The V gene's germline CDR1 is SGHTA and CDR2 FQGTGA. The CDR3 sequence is CASSFSRETEAFF. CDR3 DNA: TGTGCCAGCAGCTTCAGCAGGGAAACTGAAGCTTTCTTT.

DNA of the CDR3: TGTGCCAGTAGTCTCCGGACGAACTACGAGCAGTACTTC. Translated, it gives CASSLRTNYEQYF. The rearrangement uses TRBV19 and TRBJ2-7, with unresolved D. Germline V gives CDR1 LNHDA, CDR2 SQIVND (reference sequence). V lost 5 bases and J 3 bases, leaving 11 bases between the germline ends. This CDR3 spans 13 amino acids.

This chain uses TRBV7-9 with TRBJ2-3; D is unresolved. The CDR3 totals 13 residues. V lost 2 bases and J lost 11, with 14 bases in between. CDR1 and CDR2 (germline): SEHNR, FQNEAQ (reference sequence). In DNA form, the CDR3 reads TGTGCCAGCAGCTTAAGGTGGCAGGTGCGGCAGTATTTT. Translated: CASSLRWQVRQYF.

The CDR3 loop reads CSVVAGLGNTEAFF. CDR3 DNA sequence: TGCAGCGTTGTGGCAGGGCTAGGGAACACTGAAGCTTTCTTT. The chain employs TRBV29-1 and TRBJ1-1; the D gene is possibly TRBD1 (5 bases). The germline gives CDR1 SQVTM, CDR2 ANQGSEA. The CDR3 contains 14 residues. V was shortened by 4 bases and J by 1 base, with 13 bases between the two germline ends.

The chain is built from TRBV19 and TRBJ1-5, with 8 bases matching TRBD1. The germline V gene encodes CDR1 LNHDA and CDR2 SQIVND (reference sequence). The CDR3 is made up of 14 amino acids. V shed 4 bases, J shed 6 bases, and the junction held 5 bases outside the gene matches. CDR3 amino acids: CASSRGQGVQPQHF. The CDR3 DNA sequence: TGTGCCAGTAGTAGAGGACAGGGCGTTCAGCCCCAGCATTTT.

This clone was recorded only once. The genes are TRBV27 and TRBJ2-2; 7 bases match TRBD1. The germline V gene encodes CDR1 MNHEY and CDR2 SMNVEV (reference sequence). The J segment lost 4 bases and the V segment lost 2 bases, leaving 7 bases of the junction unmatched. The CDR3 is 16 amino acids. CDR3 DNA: TGTGCCAGCAGTTTAAAAAGGGGGCGCGGCACCGGGGAGCTGTTTTTT. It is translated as CASSLKRGRGTGELFF.

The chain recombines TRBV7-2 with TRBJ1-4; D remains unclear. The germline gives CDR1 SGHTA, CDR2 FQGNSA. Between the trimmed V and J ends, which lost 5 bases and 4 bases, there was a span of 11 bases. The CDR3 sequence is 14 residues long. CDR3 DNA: TGTGCCAGCAGCCTAGGGCAGTTTAATGAAAAACTGTTTTTT. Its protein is CASSLGQFNEKLFF.

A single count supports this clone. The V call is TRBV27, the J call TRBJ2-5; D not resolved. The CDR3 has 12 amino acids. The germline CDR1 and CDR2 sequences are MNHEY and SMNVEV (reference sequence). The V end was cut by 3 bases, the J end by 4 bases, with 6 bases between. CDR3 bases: TGTGCCAGCAGTTTGTGGGGAGAGACCCAGTACTTC. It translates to CASSLWGETQYF.

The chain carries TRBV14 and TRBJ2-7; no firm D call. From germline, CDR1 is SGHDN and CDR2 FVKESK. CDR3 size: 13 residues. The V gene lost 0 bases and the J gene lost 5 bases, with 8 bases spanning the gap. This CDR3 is CASSQDFWDEQYF. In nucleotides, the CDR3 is TGTGCCAGCAGCCAAGATTTTTGGGACGAGCAGTACTTC.

The CDR3 sequence is CASSPPEQSSNYGYTF. CDR3 DNA sequence: TGTGCCAGCTCACCACCGGAACAGAGCTCTAACTATGGCTACACCTTC. V usage is TRBV18 and J usage is TRBJ1-2; D not resolved. The CDR3 has 16 amino acids. The germline gives CDR1 KGHSH, CDR2 LQKENI. Trimming pared 0 bases from V and 0 bases from J, leaving 11 bases between.

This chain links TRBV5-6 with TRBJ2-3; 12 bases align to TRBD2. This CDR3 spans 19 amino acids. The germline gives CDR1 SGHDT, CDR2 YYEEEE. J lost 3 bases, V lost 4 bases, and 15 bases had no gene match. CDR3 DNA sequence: TGTGCCAGCAGCCCCGACCTCGGACTAGCGGGGAGGTTTACAGATACGCAGTATTTT. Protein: CASSPDLGLAGRFTDTQYF.

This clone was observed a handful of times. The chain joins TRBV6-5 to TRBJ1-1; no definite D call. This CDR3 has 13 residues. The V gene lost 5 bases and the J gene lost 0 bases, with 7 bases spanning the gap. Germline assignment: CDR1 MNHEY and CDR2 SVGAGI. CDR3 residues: CASSPRVNTEAFF. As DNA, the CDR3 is TGTGCCAGCAGTCCTCGGGTGAACACTGAAGCTTTCTTT.

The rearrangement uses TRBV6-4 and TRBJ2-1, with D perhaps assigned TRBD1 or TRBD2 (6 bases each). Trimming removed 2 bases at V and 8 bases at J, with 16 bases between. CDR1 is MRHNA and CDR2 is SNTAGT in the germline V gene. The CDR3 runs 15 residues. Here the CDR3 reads CASSDRGRGGHEQFF. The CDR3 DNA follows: TGTGCCAGCAGTGACCGTGGCAGGGGAGGCCATGAGCAGTTCTTC.

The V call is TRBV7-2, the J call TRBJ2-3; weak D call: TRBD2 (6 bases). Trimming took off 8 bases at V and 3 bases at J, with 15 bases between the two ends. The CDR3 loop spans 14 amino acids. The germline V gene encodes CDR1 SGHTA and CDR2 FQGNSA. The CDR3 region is CASGSGVATDTQYF. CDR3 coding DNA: TGTGCCAGCGGATCGGGGGTAGCGACAGATACGCAGTATTTT.

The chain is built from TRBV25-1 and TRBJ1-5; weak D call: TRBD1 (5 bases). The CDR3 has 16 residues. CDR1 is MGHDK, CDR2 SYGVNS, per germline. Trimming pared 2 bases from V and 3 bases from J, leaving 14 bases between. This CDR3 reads CASSEGGSGLNQPQHF. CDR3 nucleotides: TGTGCCAGCAGTGAAGGGGGGTCAGGTCTCAATCAGCCCCAGCATTTT.

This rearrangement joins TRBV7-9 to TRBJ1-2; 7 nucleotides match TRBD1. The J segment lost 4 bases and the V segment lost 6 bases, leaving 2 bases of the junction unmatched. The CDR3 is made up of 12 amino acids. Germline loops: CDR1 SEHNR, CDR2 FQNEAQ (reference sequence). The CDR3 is CASSRDSYGYTF. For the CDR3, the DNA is TGTGCCAGCAGTCGGGACAGCTATGGCTACACCTTC. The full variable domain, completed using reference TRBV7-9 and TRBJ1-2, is DTGVSQNPRHKITKRGQNVTFRCDPISEHNRLYWYRQTLGQGPEFLTYFQNEAQLEKSRLLSDRFSAERPKGSFSTLEIQRTEQGDSAMYLCASSRDSYGYTFGSGTRLTVV.

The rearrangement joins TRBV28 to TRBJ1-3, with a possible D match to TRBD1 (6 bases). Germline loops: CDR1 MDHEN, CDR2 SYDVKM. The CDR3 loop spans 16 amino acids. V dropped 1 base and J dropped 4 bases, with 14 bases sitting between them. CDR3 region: CASSLFGRGQGNTIYF. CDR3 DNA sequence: TGTGCCAGCAGTTTATTCGGCCGGGGGCAGGGAAACACCATATATTTT.

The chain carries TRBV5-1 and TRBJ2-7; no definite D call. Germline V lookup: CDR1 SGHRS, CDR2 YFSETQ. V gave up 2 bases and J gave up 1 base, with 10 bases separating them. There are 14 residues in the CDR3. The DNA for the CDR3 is TGCGCCAGCAGCTTCCAGGCCGTTTCCTACGAGCAGTACTTC. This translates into CASSFQAVSYEQYF.